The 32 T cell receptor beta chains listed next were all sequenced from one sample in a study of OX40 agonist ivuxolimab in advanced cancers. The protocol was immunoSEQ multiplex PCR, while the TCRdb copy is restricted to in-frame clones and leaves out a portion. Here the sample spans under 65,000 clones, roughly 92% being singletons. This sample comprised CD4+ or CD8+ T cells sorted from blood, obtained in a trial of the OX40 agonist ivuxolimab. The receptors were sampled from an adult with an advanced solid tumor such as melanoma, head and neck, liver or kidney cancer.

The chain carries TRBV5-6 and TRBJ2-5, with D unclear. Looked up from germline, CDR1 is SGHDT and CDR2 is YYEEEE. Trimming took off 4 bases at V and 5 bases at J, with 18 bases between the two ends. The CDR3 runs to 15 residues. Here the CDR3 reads CASSLGGSSRETQYF. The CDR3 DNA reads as TGTGCCAGCAGCCTGGGTGGCTCAAGTCGCGAGACCCAGTACTTC.

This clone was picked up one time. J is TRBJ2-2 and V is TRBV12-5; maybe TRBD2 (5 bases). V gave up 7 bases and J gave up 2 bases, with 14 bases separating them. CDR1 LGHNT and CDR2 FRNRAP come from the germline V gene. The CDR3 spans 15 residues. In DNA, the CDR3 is TGTGCTAGTGACCCCGGACTGATAAACACCGGGGAGCTGTTTTTT. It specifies CASDPGLINTGELFF.

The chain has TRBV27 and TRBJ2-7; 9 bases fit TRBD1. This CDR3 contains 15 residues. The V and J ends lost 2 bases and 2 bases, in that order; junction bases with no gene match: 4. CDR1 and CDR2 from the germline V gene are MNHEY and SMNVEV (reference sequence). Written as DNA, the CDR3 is TGTGCCAGCAGTTTAAGACAGGGGGGCGCCTACGAGCAGTACTTC. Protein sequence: CASSLRQGGAYEQYF.

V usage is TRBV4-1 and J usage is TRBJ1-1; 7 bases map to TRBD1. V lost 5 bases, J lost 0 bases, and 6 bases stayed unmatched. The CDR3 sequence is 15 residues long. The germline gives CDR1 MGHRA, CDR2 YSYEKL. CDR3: CASSYAGGMNTEAFF. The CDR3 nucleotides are TGCGCCAGCAGCTACGCAGGGGGTATGAACACTGAAGCTTTCTTT.

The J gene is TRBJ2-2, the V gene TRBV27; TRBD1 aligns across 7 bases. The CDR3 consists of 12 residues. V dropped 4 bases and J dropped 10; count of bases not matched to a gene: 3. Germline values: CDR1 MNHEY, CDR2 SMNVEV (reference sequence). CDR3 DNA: TGTGCCAGCAGTTCTACAGGGGCGGAGCTGTTTTTT. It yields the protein CASSSTGAELFF.

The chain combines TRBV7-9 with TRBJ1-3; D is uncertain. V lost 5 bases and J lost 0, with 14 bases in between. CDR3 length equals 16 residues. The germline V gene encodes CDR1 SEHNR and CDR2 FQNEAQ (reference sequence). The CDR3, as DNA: TGTGCCAGCAGCCCCTCATGGGGATACTCTGGAAACACCATATATTTT. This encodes CASSPSWGYSGNTIYF.

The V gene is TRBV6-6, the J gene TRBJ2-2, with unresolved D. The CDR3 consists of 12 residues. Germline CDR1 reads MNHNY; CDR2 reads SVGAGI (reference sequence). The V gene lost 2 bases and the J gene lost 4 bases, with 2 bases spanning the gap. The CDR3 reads CASSYVTGELFF. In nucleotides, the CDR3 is TGTGCCAGCAGTTACGTCACCGGGGAGCTGTTTTTT.

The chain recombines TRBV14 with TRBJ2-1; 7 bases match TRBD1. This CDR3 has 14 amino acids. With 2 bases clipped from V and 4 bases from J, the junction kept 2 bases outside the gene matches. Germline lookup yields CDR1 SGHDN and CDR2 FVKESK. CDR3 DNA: TGTGCCAGCAGCCAATACAGGGGATACAATGAGCAGTTCTTC. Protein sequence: CASSQYRGYNEQFF.

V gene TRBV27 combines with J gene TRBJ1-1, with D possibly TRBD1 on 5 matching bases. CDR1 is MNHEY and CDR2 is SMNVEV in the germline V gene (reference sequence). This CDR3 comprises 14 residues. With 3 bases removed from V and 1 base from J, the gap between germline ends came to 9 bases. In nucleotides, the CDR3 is TGTGCCAGCAGTTTTGGGGGGGGGAACACTGAAGCTTTCTTT. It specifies CASSFGGGNTEAFF.

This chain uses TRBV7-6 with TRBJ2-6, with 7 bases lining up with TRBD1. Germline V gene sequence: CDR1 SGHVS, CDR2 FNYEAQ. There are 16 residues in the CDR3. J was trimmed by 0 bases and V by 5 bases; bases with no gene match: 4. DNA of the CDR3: TGTGCCAGCAGCCAGGGACAGTCCTCTGGGGCCAACGTCCTGACTTTC. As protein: CASSQGQSSGANVLTF.

The chain's CDR3 is CASSFGQGDGYTF. Here the CDR3 DNA reads TGTGCCAGCAGTTTCGGACAGGGGGACGGCTACACCTTC. The rearrangement links TRBV27 to TRBJ1-2, with 10 nucleotides matching TRBD1. V trimming: 3 bases; J trimming: 8 bases; junction bases outside the gene matches: 3. CDR3 length equals 13 residues. Germline lookup yields CDR1 MNHEY and CDR2 SMNVEV (reference sequence).

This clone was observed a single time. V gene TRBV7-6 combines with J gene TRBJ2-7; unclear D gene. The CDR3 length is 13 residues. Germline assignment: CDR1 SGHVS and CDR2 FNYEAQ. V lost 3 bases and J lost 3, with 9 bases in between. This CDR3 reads CASSLSASYEQYF. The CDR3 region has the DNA TGTGCCAGCAGCTTGAGCGCTAGCTACGAGCAGTACTTC.

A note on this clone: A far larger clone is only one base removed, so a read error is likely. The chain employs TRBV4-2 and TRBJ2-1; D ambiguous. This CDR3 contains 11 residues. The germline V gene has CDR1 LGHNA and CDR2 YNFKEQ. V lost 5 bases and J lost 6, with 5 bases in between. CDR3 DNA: TGTGCCAGCAGCTTAGCCAATGAGCAGTTCTTC. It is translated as CASSLANEQFF.

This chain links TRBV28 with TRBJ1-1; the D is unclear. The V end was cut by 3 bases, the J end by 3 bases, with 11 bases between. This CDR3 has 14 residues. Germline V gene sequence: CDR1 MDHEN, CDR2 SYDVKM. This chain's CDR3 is CASSFLGFDTEAFF. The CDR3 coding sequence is TGTGCCAGCAGTTTTTTGGGGTTCGACACTGAAGCTTTCTTT.

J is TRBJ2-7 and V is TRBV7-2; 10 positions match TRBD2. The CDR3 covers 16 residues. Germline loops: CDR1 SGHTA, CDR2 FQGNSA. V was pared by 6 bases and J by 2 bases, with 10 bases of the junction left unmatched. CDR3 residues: CASSWASGGEAYEQYF. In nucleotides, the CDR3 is TGTGCCAGCAGTTGGGCTAGCGGGGGAGAGGCCTACGAGCAGTACTTC.

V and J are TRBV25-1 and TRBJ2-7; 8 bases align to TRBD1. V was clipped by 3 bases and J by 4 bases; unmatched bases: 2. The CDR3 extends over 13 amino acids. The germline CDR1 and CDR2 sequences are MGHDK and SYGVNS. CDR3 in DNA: TGTGCCAGCAGTGACAGGGGGCCATACGAGCAGTACTTC. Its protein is CASSDRGPYEQYF.

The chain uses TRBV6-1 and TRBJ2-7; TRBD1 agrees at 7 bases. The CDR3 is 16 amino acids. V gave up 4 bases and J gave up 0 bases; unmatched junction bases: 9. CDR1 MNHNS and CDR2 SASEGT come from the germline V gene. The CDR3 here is CASSGWTGVSSYEQYF. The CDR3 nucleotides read TGTGCCAGCAGTGGATGGACAGGCGTGAGCTCCTACGAGCAGTACTTC.

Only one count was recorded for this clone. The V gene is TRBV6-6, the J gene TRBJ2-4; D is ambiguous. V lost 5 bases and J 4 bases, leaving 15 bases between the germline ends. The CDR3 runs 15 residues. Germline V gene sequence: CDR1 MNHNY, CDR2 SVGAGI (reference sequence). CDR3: CASSDFIELKNIQYF. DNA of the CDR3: TGTGCCAGCAGTGATTTTATTGAGTTGAAAAACATTCAGTACTTC.

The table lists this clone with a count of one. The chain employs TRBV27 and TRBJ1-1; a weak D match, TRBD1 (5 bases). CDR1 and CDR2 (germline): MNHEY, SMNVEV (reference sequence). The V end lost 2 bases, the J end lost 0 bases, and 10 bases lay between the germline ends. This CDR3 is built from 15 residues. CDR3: CASSLGGGMNTEAFF. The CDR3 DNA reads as TGTGCCAGCAGTTTAGGGGGTGGGATGAACACTGAAGCTTTCTTT.

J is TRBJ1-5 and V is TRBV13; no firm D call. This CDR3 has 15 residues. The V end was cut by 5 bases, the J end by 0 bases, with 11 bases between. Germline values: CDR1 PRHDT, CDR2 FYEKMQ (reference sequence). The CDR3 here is CASSRRLDSNQPQHF. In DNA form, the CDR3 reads TGTGCCAGCAGCCGCAGACTTGATAGCAATCAGCCCCAGCATTTT.

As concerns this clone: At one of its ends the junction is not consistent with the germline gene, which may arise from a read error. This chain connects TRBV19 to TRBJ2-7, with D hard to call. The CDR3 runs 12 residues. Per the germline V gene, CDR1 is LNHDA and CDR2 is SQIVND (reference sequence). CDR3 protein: CASSVDGYEQYF. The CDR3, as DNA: TGTGCCAGTAGTGTAGACGGCTACGAGCAGTACTTC.

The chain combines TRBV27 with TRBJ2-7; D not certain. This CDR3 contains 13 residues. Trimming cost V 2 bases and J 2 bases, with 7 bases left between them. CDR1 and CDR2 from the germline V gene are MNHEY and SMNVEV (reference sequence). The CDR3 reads CASSLKVTYEQYF. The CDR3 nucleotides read TGTGCCAGCAGTTTAAAGGTTACCTACGAGCAGTACTTC.

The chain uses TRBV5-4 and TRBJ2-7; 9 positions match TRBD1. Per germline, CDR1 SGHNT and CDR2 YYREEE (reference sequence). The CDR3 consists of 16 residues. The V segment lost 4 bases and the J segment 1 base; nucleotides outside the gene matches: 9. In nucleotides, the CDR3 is TGTGCCAGCAGCGACCTTACCGGGACAGGGTCCTACGAGCAGTACTTC. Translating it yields CASSDLTGTGSYEQYF. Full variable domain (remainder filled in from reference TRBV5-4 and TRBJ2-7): ETGVTQSPTHLIKTRGQQVTLRCSSQSGHNTVSWYQQALGQGPQFIFQYYREEENGRGNFPPRFSGLQFPNYSSELNVNALELDDSALYLCASSDLTGTGSYEQYFGPGTRLTVT.

The CDR3 region has the DNA TGTGCCACCAGCTTCCAGTCCCAAAGCGGGACCCAGTACTTC. Translation: CATSFQSQSGTQYF. The chain has TRBV15 and TRBJ2-5; D perhaps matches TRBD2 (5 bases). CDR1 and CDR2 from the germline V gene are LNHNV and YYDKDF (reference sequence). CDR3 length equals 14 residues. Trimming pared 5 bases from V and 7 bases from J, leaving 17 bases between.

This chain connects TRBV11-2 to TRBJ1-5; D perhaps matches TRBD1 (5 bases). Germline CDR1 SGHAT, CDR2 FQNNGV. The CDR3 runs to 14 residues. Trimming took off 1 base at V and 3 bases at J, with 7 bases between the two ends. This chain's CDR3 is CASSLAGYNQPQHF. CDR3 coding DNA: TGTGCCAGCAGCTTAGCAGGGTACAATCAGCCCCAGCATTTT. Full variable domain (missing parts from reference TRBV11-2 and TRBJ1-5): EAGVAQSPRYKIIEKRQSVAFWCNPISGHATLYWYQQILGQGPKLLIQFQNNGVVDDSQLPKDRFSAERLKGVDSTLKIQPAKLEDSAVYLCASSLAGYNQPQHFGDGTRLSIL.

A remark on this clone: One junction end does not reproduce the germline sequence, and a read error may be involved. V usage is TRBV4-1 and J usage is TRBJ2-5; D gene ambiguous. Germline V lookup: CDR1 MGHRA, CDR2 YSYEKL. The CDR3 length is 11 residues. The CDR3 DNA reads TGTGCCAGCAGCCAAGCGGAGACCCAGTACTTC. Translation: CASSQAETQYF.

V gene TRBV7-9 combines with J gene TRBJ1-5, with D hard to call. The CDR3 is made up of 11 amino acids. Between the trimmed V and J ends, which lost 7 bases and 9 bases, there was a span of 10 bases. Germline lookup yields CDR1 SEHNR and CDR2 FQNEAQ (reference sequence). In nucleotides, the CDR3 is TGTGCCAGCATCAACGAGGGGCCCCAGCATTTT. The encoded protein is CASINEGPQHF.

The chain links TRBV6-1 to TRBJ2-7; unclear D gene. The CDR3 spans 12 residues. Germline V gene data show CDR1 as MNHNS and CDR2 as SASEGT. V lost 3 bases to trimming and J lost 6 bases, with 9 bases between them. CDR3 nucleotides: TGTGCCAGCAGTGATGTCCCTCTCGAGCAGTACTTC. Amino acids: CASSDVPLEQYF.

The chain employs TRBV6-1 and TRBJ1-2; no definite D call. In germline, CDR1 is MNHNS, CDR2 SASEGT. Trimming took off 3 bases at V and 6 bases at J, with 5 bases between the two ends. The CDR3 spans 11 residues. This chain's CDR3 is CASSEADGYTF. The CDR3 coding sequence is TGTGCCAGCAGTGAGGCTGATGGCTACACCTTC.

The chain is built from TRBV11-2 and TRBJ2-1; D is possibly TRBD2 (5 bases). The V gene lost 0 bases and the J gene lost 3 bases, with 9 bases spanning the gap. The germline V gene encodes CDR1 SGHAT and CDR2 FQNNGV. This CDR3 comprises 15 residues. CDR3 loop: CASSLEGDYYNEQFF. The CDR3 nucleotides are TGTGCCAGCAGCTTAGAGGGTGACTACTACAATGAGCAGTTCTTC.

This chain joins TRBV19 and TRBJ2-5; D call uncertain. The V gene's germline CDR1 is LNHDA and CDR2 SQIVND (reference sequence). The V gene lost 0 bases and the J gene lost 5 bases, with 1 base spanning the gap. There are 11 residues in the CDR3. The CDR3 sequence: CASSIDETQYF. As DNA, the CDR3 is TGTGCCAGTAGTATAGACGAGACCCAGTACTTC.

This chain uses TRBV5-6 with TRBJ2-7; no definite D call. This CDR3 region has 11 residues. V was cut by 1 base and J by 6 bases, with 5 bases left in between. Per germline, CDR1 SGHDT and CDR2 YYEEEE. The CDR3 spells CASSLTVEQYF. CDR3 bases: TGTGCCAGCAGCTTGACGGTCGAGCAGTACTTC.